This T cell receptor (beta chain) was sequenced for a study of tissue T cells after allogeneic stem cell transplantation (dated by TCRdb to between 2021 and 2022). A note on the overall study: The study profiled TCR beta repertoires in many tissues obtained from research autopsies of patients with and without GVHD, and also in mouse models of GVHD. The human part of the study was a prospective observational study with no blinding and no randomization. Results the study describes overall, beyond this receptor: In both patients and mice, only a limited portion of the TCR repertoire detected in tissues was captured by blood and spleen T cells. Only a few T cell clones appeared in more than one patient, yet motif-based clustering showed tissue-specific repertoire signatures that were shared between patients. A small and clinically heterogeneous patient cohort was studied, and sampling depth was acknowledged as a limitation. Which tissue TCRs were alloreactive or antigen-specific was not determined in the study, and some clones might have been persisting host cells. Within patients, how anatomically similar the tissues were was a key factor in shaping TCR repertoire composition, regardless of disease or transplant status.

The CDR3, from cysteine to phenylalanine, totals 16 residues. Of the CDR3's DNA, 45 bases were read; they are in frame from base 1. Trimming accounts for 5 bases at V and 4 bases at J, while the number of junction bases matched to no gene is 7. From a lookup of the germline V gene (reference sequence), CDR1 and CDR2 are SNHLY and FYNGKV. The receptor library was made with the immunoSEQ multiplex PCR assay. Adaptive Biotechnologies performed the TCRbeta CDR3 sequencing at survey depth and reported CDR3 sequences, V/J genes, productive frequency and template counts. Amplification of TCR beta CDR3 regions was performed from genomic DNA rather than from RNA. In the paper's pipeline: Jensen-Shannon divergence was used to quantify pairwise repertoire overlap between tissues, with a value of 1 meaning complete divergence and a value of 0 meaning identical repertoires. Based on pairwise JSD values, tissues were grouped by single-linkage agglomerative hierarchical clustering, and the results were shown as dendrograms. GLIPH2 was applied to all patient samples using simulation_depth 1000, kmer_min_depth 3, and cdr3_length_cutoff 8, and only groups with more than two unique CDR3s were retained. A standardized tissue-overlap score extrapolated Jaccard GLIPH-group overlap across patients to a standard repertoire size of 1000 clones. Associations of diversity with clinical or experimental variables used linear mixed-effect models with tissue fixed effects and individual random effects. In TCRdb, the immuneACCESS table is reduced to in-frame sequences with V and J assigned. These tables do not hold every clone; where another copy was compared, an unresolved V gene accounts for under half, and the others remain unexplained. Clone size and V and J calls were adopted from that table, with D and trimming inferred from the DNA. The sample table records some 4,700 clones; 32% of these occur just once. Of the sample, approximately 10% is held by the ten largest clones.

About this clone: It lacks a known antigen. The species here is mouse, which means the gene names and germline sequences are mouse ones. The sequenced fragment ends 1 residue before the CDR3 boundary, so the rest is inferred from the germline J gene.

The time point tag for this specimen amounts to: mouse harvest day 14 after allogeneic transplant. Mouse grafts combined 10^7 T-cell-depleted bone marrow cells with 10^6 splenic CD5+ T cells, given via tail vein injection. A major MHC-mismatch B6 (H2b) into BALB/c (H2d) model was used to model mouse GVHD, and tissues were profiled at day 7 or 14. On day 7 or 14 post-transplant, mouse tissues and retro-orbital blood were harvested with separate sterile tools for each animal, and livers were flushed before harvest. Before genomic DNA was isolated with the DNeasy Blood & Tissue Kit, mouse tissues were minced with razor blades in buffered saline.

This TCR derives from a female BALB/c mouse given C57BL/6 T cells with graft-versus-host disease after an allogeneic hematopoietic cell transplant. The V gene is TRBV3 and the J gene is TRBJ2-2; 10 bases in between match TRBD1. The specimen sequenced was skin. The DNA read from the CDR3 is TGTGCCAGCAGCCCGACAGGGGGCATGAGCACCGGGCAGCTCTAC. This codes for CASSPTGGMSTGQLY. The entire CDR3 protein reads CASSPTGGMSTGQLYF.